A selection of T cell receptor beta chains follows, all from one sample in a study of blood T cells in healthy people across ages. TCRdb reprocessed the 5' RACE reads via MiXCR and lists one record per CDR3 protein. Here the sample spans 550,000 to 600,000 distinct CDR3 sequences, 27% being singletons. Sequenced: blood. The receptor set was obtained from a woman in her 70s in good health. The CDR3 runs from the conserved cysteine through the conserved F or W. A D gene is named only where the DNA matches it firmly. Clone size, where shown, is once, few, many, or a class for clones that have expanded.

abundance	v_gene	j_gene	d_gene	CDR3aa	CDR3nt
many	TRBV20-1	TRBJ1-5	-	CSALSGEYQPQHF	TGCAGTGCTTTGTCCGGGGAATATCAGCCCCAGCATTTT
-	TRBV28	TRBJ2-4	TRBD1	CASSLGQGAMNF	TGTGCCAGCAGTTTAGGACAGGGGGCGATGAACTTC
few	TRBV6-2/TRBV6-3	TRBJ1-5	TRBD1	CASSKPGQGWQPQHF	TGTGCCAGCAGTAAGCCGGGACAGGGGTGGCAGCCCCAGCATTTT
few	TRBV12-3/TRBV12-4	TRBJ1-1	-	CASGFKTEAFF	TGTGCCAGCGGTTTTAAGACTGAAGCTTTCTTT
-	TRBV25-1	TRBJ1-2	-	CASSEPGLPGYTF	TGTGCCAGCAGTGAACCGGGACTCCCTGGCTACACCTTC
many	TRBV10-3	TRBJ2-3	-	CAIMGTDTDTQYF	TGTGCCATCATGGGGACTGATACAGATACGCAGTATTTT
-	TRBV10-3	TRBJ1-2	-	CAITGTTYGYTF	TGTGCCATCACCGGGACAACCTATGGCTACACCTTC
-	TRBV7-3	TRBJ2-2	TRBD2	CASSFLSGRSTGELFF	TGTGCCAGCAGCTTCCTTAGCGGGCGTAGCACCGGGGAGCTGTTTTTT
few	TRBV20-1	TRBJ2-1	TRBD1	CSAPPGGSNEQFF	TGCAGTGCTCCCCCAGGGGGTAGCAATGAGCAGTTCTTC
-	TRBV9	TRBJ2-5	-	CASSVGQGGRETQYF	TGTGCCAGCAGCGTAGGACAGGGAGGGAGGGAGACCCAGTACTTC
-	TRBV4-2	TRBJ1-2	-	CASSQTLSATNYGYTF	TGTGCCAGCAGCCAAACGCTATCAGCTACTAACTATGGCTACACCTTC
-	TRBV24-1	TRBJ2-2	-	CATSDAREDTGELFF	TGTGCCACCAGTGATGCCAGGGAGGACACCGGGGAGCTGTTTTTT
-	TRBV7-2	TRBJ2-1	-	CASSPLGGSYNEQFF	TGTGCCAGCAGCCCACTTGGGGGATCCTACAATGAGCAGTTCTTC
-	TRBV7-3	TRBJ2-5	-	CASSARAQETQYF	TGTGCCAGCAGCGCAAGGGCACAAGAGACCCAGTACTTC
few	TRBV29-1	TRBJ2-7	TRBD1	CSVRRQGADEQYF	TGCAGCGTTCGTCGACAGGGGGCGGACGAGCAGTACTTC
few	TRBV20-1	TRBJ1-4	TRBD1	CSAEQGPEKLFF	TGCAGTGCTGAACAGGGGCCGGAAAAACTGTTTTTT
few	TRBV7-9	TRBJ1-1	-	CASSRQTATEAFF	TGTGCCAGCAGCCGCCAGACAGCCACTGAAGCTTTCTTT
-	TRBV20-1	TRBJ2-1	-	CSARDRQGAWNEQFF	TGCAGTGCTAGAGATCGGCAAGGGGCATGGAATGAGCAGTTCTTC
few	TRBV9	TRBJ2-7	-	CASGVAGGGRYEQYF	TGTGCCAGCGGCGTAGCAGGGGGGGGTCGGTACGAGCAGTACTTC
few	TRBV4-3	TRBJ1-2	-	CVSSQELSRTANYGYTF	TGCGTCAGCAGCCAAGAGCTAAGTCGGACAGCTAACTATGGCTACACCTTC
-	TRBV6-5	TRBJ2-1	-	CASSFRTQGLNNEQFF	TGTGCCAGCAGTTTTCGAACCCAGGGTCTGAACAATGAGCAGTTCTTC
many	TRBV7-9	TRBJ2-7	-	CASSLGRSSYEQYF	TGTGCCAGCAGCTTAGGTCGAAGCTCCTACGAGCAGTACTTC
-	TRBV20-1	TRBJ2-7	-	CSASQLALRGEQYF	TGCAGTGCTAGCCAACTAGCCCTACGGGGCGAGCAGTACTTC
-	TRBV28	TRBJ1-2	-	CASSLAGVIYGYTF	TGTGCCAGCAGTTTGGCAGGGGTGATCTATGGCTACACCTTC
-	TRBV5-1	TRBJ2-7	-	CASSSGQTGYEQYF	TGCGCCAGCAGCTCGGGCCAGACAGGTTACGAGCAGTACTTC
-	TRBV28	TRBJ2-1	TRBD1	CASRSIRDSPNEQFF	TGTGCCAGCAGATCTATCCGGGACAGTCCCAATGAGCAGTTCTTC
-	TRBV6-2/TRBV6-3	TRBJ1-1	-	CASQRFGAGYTEAFF	TGTGCCAGCCAAAGGTTCGGAGCCGGCTACACTGAAGCTTTCTTT
-	TRBV28	TRBJ2-7	-	CASSLGSVGGHEQYF	TGTGCCAGCAGTTTAGGGTCGGTGGGTGGGCACGAGCAGTACTTC
few	TRBV6-6	TRBJ1-4	-	CASSYSANEKLFF	TGTGCCAGCAGTTACTCGGCGAATGAAAAACTGTTTTTT
few	TRBV6-6	TRBJ2-2	-	CACSHNTGELFF	TGTGCCTGCAGCCACAACACCGGGGAGCTGTTTTTT
-	TRBV7-9	TRBJ2-7	-	CASSPAGPVSYEQYF	TGTGCCAGCAGCCCGGCCGGACCGGTTTCCTACGAGCAGTACTTC
-	TRBV28	TRBJ2-3	TRBD2	CASSSPGGLAGYLTDTQYF	TGTGCCAGCAGTTCACCCGGGGGACTAGCGGGGTACCTCACAGATACGCAGTATTTT
-	TRBV15	TRBJ2-3	-	CATNSDQTRTDTQYF	TGTGCCACCAACTCGGACCAGACAAGAACAGATACGCAGTATTTT
-	TRBV10-3	TRBJ2-2	-	CAISETGELFF	TGTGCCATCAGTGAGACCGGGGAGCTGTTTTTT
-	TRBV5-1	TRBJ1-4	-	CASRPQGYATNEKLFF	TGCGCCAGCAGGCCTCAAGGGTACGCAACTAACGAAAAACTGTTTTTT
few	TRBV27	TRBJ2-1	TRBD2	CASSSSGTSQYEQFF	TGTGCCAGCAGTTCCTCCGGGACTAGTCAGTACGAGCAGTTCTTC
few	TRBV7-2	TRBJ1-5	-	CASSRQNQPQHF	TGTGCCAGCAGCCGACAGAATCAGCCCCAGCATTTT
-	TRBV20-1	TRBJ2-1	-	CSARGDGSYNEQFF	TGCAGTGCTAGAGGTGACGGTTCCTACAATGAGCAGTTCTTC
-	TRBV7-6	TRBJ2-5	-	CASTAVQETQYF	TGTGCCAGCACAGCGGTACAAGAGACCCAGTACTTC
many	TRBV11-3	TRBJ2-5	-	CASGGVEETQYF	TGTGCCAGCGGTGGGGTAGAAGAGACCCAGTACTTC
-	TRBV20-1	TRBJ1-2	-	CSAPGTVDYGYTF	TGCAGTGCTCCCGGGACTGTGGACTATGGCTACACCTTC
-	TRBV20-1	TRBJ2-5	-	CSARGTAKQETQYF	TGCAGTGCTAGAGGGACAGCGAAGCAAGAGACCCAGTACTTC
-	TRBV20-1	TRBJ1-1	-	CSARDGGAGTEAFF	TGCAGTGCTAGAGATGGGGGCGCGGGCACTGAAGCTTTCTTT
few	TRBV7-9	TRBJ2-1	-	CASSLEVVLGQFF	TGTGCCAGCAGCTTAGAGGTTGTTTTAGGGCAGTTCTTC
few	TRBV12-3/TRBV12-4	TRBJ2-5	TRBD2	CASSPRTRQETQYF	TGTGCCAGCAGTCCGCGGACTAGACAAGAGACCCAGTACTTC
-	TRBV3-1	TRBJ1-2	-	CDSSQDVRSYTF	TGTGACAGCAGCCAAGACGTGAGAAGCTACACCTTC
-	TRBV20-1	TRBJ1-1	-	CSAREYTEAFF	TGCAGTGCTAGGGAGTATACTGAAGCTTTCTTT
few	TRBV20-1	TRBJ1-2	-	CSARADPDLGGYTF	TGCAGTGCTCGAGCGGATCCTGACCTAGGGGGCTACACCTTC
-	TRBV5-6	TRBJ2-1	TRBD1	CASSRDRRGQREQFF	TGTGCCAGCAGCCGGGACCGAAGGGGGCAAAGAGAGCAGTTCTTC
-	TRBV5-1	TRBJ2-7	TRBD1	CASSLGQGSYAQYF	TGCGCCAGCAGCTTGGGACAGGGGTCCTACGCGCAGTACTTC
-	TRBV20-1	TRBJ1-5	TRBD1	CSATGTGGTPSNQPQHF	TGCAGTGCTACCGGGACAGGGGGGACACCTAGCAATCAGCCCCAGCATTTT
-	TRBV20-1	TRBJ2-5	TRBD2	CSAFLAVQETQYF	TGCAGTGCCTTCCTAGCGGTCCAAGAGACCCAGTACTTC
once	TRBV12-3/TRBV12-4	TRBJ2-3	TRBD2	CASREGSGRRDTQYF	TGTGCCAGCAGGGAGGGTAGCGGGCGACGAGATACGCAGTATTTT
few	TRBV7-6	TRBJ1-1	-	CASSPSRMGTEAFF	TGTGCCAGCAGCCCGTCGCGGATGGGCACTGAAGCTTTCTTT
-	TRBV11-3	TRBJ2-3	TRBD1	CASSRQGPTDTQYF	TGTGCCAGCAGCAGACAGGGACCCACAGATACGCAGTATTTT
many	TRBV29-1	TRBJ1-1	TRBD1	CSAGGRGSGRTEAFF	TGCAGCGCCGGGGGCAGGGGGTCGGGTCGGACTGAAGCTTTCTTT
few	TRBV28	TRBJ2-1	TRBD1	CASRAAGTGSGAYNEQFF	TGTGCCAGCAGGGCTGCCGGGACAGGGAGTGGAGCATACAATGAGCAGTTCTTC
few	TRBV20-1	TRBJ2-7	-	CSARGLADPNSYEQYF	TGCAGTGCTAGAGGATTGGCCGATCCTAACTCCTACGAGCAGTACTTC
-	TRBV2	TRBJ1-2	TRBD1	CASKGTVANYGYTF	TGTGCCAGTAAGGGGACAGTAGCTAACTATGGCTACACCTTC